The present entry profiles one TCR beta chain with its context. The entry originates in a study of blood T cell repertoires in COVID-19. As for the study in general: COVID-19 samples collected from the United States, Italy and Spain covered acute and convalescent phases. PBMCs, B-cell-depleted T cells, or T cells were the source of the cDNA or gDNA that made up the material.

Germline CDR1 and CDR2: LNHDA and SQIVND (reference sequence). V gave up 3 bases and J gave up 1 base, with 9 bases separating them. The CDR3 consists of 14 residues. Source study methods: The assay estimated nucleated cells by amplifying reference gene primers. The data were produced by immunoSEQ multiplex PCR, yet TCRdb's version contains in-frame clones alone and is incomplete. Clonal size and the V and J genes are those of that table, whereas D and trimming came from the DNA. The sample yields roughly 200,000 clones, 76% seen once. The clonotype comes from a woman aged 45-65 years with active or convalescent COVID-19. The sample was peripheral blood. The rearrangement uses TRBV19 and TRBJ1-1; D is perhaps TRBD1 (5 bases). The CDR3 bases are TGTGCCAGTAGTATGGTGGGGCGGAACACTGAAGCTTTCTTT. This sequence encodes CASSMVGRNTEAFF.